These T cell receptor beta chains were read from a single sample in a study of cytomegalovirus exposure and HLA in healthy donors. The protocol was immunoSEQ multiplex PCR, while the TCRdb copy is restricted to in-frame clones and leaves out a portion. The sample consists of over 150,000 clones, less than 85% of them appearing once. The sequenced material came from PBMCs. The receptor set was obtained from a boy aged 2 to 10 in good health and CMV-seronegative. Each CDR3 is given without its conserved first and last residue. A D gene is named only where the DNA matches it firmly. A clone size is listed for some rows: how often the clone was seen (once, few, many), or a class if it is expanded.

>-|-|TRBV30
AWSVWQGNYGYT
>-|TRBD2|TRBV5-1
ASSLELAYEQF
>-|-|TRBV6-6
ASSNPRVVAGELF
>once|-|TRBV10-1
ATARARYTDTQY
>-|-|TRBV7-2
ASSFRGRSGSPLH
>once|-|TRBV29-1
SVEIDISWHGYT
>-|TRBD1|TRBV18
ASSPGNRGLYAF
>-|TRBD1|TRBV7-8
ASIQGQGLNQPQH
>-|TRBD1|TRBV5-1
ASSSRGQGLIGDTQY
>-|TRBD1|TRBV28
ASRGQGGYGYT
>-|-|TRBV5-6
ASSLAAGRQETQY
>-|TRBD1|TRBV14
ASSQLWHRGAF
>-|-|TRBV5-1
ASSLMGLVQETQY
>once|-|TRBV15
ATSRSGFQPQH
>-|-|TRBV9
ASSLLPLWYGYT
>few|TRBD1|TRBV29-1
SATGQGETEAF
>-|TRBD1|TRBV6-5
ASSSDGTGALDTQY
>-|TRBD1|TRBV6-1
ASMYSGTGSTEAF
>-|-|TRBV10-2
ASSFTGPGETQY
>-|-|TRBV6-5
ASSYIDPIGNSPLH
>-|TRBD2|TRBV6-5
ASTKVVAGNEQF
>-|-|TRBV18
ASSPLISNGAAF
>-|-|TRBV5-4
ASSLAGANYGYT
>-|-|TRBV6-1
ASSDGGSHTGELF
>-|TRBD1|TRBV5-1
ASREDPGGTEAF
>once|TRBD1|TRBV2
ASSGGTGSYNEQF
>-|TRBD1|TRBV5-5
ASSQGIRQGGGSIGELF
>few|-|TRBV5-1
ASSFRGSTDTQY
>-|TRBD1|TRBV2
ASSPQGAFQPQH
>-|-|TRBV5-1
ASSLAGRQGGYEQY
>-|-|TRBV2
ASSEGYGYGYT
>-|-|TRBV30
AGGVGVGYT
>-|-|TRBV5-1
ASSHPDSSYEQY
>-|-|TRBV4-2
ASSQREDWDEAF
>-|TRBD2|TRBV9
ASRGGLAVWGDPGELF
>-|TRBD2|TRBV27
ASRGMGSGRGSKNIQY
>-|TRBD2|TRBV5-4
ASSRDYPVDKNIQY
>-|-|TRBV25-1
ASSEYTATNEKLF
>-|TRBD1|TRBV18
ASSRDSSYEQY
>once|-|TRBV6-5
ASRPTGNNSPLH
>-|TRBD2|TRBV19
ASSTGTSGGETQY
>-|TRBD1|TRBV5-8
ASSPGTGQETQY
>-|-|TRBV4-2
ASSLDRNTEAF
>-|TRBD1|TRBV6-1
ASSDLGIRGHQPQH
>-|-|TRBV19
ASGMRGQQETQY